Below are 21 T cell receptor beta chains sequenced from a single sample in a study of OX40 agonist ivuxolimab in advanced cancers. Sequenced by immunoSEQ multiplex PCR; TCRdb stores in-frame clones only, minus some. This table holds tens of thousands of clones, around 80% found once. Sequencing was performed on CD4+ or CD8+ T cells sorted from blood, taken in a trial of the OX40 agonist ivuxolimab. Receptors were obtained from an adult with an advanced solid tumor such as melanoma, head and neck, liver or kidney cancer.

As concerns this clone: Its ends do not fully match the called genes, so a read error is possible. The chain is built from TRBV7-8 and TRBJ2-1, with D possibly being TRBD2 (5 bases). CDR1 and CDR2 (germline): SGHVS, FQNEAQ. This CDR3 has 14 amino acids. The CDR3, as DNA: TGTGCCAGCAGCGTAGCCAGCGGACACAATGAGCAGTTCTTC. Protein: CASSVASGHNEQFF.

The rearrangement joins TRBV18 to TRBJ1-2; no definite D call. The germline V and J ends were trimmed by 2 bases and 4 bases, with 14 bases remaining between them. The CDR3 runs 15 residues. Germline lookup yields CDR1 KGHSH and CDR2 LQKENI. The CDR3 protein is CASSPSGIGPYGYTF. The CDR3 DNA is TGTGCCAGCTCACCATCCGGGATCGGCCCCTATGGCTACACCTTC.

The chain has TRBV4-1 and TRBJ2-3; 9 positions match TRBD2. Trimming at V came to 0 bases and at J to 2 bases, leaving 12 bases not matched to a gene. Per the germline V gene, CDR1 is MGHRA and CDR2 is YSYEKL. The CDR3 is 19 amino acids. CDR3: CASSQENSPGTSTTDTQYF. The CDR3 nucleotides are TGCGCCAGCAGCCAAGAAAACAGCCCCGGGACTAGCACCACAGATACGCAGTATTTT.

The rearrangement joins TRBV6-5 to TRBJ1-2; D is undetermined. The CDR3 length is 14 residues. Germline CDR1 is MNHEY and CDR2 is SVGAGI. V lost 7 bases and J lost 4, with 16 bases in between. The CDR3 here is CASMMLQPAYGYTF. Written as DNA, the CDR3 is TGTGCCAGCATGATGCTACAGCCAGCCTATGGCTACACCTTC.

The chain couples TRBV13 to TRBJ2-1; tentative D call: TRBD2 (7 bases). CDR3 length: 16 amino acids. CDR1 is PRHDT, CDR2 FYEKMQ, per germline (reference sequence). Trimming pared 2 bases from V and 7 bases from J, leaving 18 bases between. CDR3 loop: CASSLREWGGRNEQFF. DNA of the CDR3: TGTGCCAGCAGCTTACGGGAGTGGGGGGGCCGTAATGAGCAGTTCTTC.

CDR3 sequence (DNA): TGTGCCAGCAGTGGATGGGATGCAGGACGGTACGAGCAGTACTTC. This translates into CASSGWDAGRYEQYF. The chain couples TRBV27 to TRBJ2-7; D not certain. Per germline, CDR1 MNHEY and CDR2 SMNVEV (reference sequence). V lost 5 bases and J 4 bases, leaving 18 bases between the germline ends. The CDR3 sequence is 15 residues long.

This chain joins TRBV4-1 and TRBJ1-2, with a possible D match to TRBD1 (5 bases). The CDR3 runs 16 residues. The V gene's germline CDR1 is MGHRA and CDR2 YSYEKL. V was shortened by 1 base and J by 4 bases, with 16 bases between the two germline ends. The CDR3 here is CASSQGGSPGGYGYTF. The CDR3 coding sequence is TGCGCCAGCAGCCAAGGCGGAAGCCCTGGGGGCTATGGCTACACCTTC.

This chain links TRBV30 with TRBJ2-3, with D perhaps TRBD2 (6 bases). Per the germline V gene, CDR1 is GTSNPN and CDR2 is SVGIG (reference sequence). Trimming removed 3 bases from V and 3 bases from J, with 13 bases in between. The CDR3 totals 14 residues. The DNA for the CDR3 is TGTGCCTGGAGCCCCCCACTAGCTACAGATACGCAGTATTTT. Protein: CAWSPPLATDTQYF.

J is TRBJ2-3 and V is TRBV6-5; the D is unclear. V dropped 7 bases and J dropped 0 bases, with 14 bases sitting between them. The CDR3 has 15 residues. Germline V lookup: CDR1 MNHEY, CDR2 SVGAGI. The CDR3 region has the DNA TGTGCCAGCACTGACAACTCAGCTAGCACAGATACGCAGTATTTT. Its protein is CASTDNSASTDTQYF.

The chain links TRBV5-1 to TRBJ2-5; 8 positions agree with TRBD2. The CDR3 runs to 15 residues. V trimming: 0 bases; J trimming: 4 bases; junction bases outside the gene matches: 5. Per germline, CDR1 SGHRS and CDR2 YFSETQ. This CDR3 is CASSLAYLAGETQYF. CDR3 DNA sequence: TGCGCCAGCAGCTTGGCCTATCTAGCGGGAGAGACCCAGTACTTC.

CDR3 in DNA: TGTGCCAGTAGTATATCGCCACTAGAAGGGCGGCACAATGAGCAGTTCTTC. It specifies CASSISPLEGRHNEQFF. The J gene is TRBJ2-1, the V gene TRBV19, with D possibly matching TRBD2 (5 bases). V lost 2 bases and J lost 5, with 19 bases in between. The CDR3 has 17 residues. Germline V gives CDR1 LNHDA, CDR2 SQIVND (reference sequence).

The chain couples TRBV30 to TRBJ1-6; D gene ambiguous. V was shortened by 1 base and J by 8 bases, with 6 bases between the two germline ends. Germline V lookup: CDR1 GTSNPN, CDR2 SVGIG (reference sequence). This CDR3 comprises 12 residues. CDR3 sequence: CAWSAGDSPLHF. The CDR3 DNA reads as TGTGCCTGGAGTGCAGGAGATTCACCCCTCCACTTT.

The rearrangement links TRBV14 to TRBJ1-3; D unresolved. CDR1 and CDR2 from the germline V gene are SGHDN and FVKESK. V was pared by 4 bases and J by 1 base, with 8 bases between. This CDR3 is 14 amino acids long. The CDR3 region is CASSPSRSGNTIYF. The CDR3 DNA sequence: TGTGCCAGCAGCCCTTCAAGGTCTGGAAACACCATATATTTT.

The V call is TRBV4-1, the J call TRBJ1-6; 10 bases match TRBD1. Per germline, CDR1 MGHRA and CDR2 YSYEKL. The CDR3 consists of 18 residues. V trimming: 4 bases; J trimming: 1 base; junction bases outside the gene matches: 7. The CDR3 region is CASSLGTGVSSYNSPLHF. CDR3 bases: TGCGCCAGCAGCCTGGGGACAGGGGTATCGTCCTATAATTCACCCCTCCACTTT.

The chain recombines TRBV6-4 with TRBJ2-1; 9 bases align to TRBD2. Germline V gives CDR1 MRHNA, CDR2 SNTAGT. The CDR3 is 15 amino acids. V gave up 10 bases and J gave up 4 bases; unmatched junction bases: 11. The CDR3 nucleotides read TGTGCCACCGCCCAGACTAGCGGAGCGTACAATGAGCAGTTCTTC. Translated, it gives CATAQTSGAYNEQFF.

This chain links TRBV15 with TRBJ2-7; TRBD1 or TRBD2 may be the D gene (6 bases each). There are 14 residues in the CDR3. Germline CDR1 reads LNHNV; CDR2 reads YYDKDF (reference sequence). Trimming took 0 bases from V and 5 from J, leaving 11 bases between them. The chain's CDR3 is CATSRDPGEDEQYF. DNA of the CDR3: TGTGCCACCAGCAGAGATCCAGGGGAGGACGAGCAGTACTTC. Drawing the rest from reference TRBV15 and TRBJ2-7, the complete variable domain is DAMVIQNPRYQVTQFGKPVTLSCSQTLNHNVMYWYQQKSSQAPKLLFHYYDKDFNNEADTPDNFQSRRPNTSFCFLDIRSPGLGDTAMYLCATSRDPGEDEQYFGPGTRLTVT.

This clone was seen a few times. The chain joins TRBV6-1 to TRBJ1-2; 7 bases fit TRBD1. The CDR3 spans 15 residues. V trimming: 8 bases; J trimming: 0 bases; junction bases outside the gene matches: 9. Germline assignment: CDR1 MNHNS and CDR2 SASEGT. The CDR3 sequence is CASVTGARTNYGYTF. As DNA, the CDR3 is TGTGCCAGCGTCACAGGGGCCCGGACTAACTATGGCTACACCTTC.

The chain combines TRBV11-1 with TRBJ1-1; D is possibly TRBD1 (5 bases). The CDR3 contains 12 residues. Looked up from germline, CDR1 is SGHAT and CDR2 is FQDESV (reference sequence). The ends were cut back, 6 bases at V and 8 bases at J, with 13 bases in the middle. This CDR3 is CASRNEGSEAFF. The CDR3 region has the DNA TGTGCCAGCAGAAATGAGGGGTCGGAAGCTTTCTTT. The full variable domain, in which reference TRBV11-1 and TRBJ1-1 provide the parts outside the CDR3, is EAEVAQSPRYKITEKSQAVAFWCDPISGHATLYWYRQILGQGPELLVQFQDESVVDDSQLPKDRFSAERLKGVDSTLKIQPAELGDSAMYLCASRNEGSEAFFGQGTRLTVV.

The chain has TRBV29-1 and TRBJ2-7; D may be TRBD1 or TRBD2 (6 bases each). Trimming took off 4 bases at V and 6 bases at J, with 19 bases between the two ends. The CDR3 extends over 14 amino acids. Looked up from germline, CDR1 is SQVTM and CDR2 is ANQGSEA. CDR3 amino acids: CSVGTPGAGAEQYF. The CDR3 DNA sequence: TGCAGCGTTGGAACGCCGGGGGCAGGGGCCGAGCAGTACTTC.

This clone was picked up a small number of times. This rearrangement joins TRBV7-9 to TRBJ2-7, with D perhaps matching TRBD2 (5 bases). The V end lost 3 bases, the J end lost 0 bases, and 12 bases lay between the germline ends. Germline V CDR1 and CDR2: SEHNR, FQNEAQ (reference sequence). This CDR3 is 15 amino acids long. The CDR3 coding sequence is TGTGCCAGCAGCTTGTTTGTCGGAGGCTCCTACGAGCAGTACTTC. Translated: CASSLFVGGSYEQYF.

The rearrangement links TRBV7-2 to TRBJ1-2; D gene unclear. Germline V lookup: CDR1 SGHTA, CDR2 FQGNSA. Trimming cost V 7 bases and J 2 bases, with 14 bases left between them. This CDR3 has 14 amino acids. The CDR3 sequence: CASTLSYQNYGYTF. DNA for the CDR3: TGTGCCAGCACCCTTAGTTACCAGAACTATGGCTACACCTTC.